Below, 15 T cell receptor beta chains from the same sample are listed, as sequenced in a study of T cells after yellow fever vaccination. MiXCR, applied by TCRdb to the 5' RACE reads, yields one record per CDR3 protein. The sample records under 200,000 distinct CDR3 sequences, 6% to 7.5% being singletons. The sample here was CD4+ T cells sorted from PBMCs, taken less than 6 days after the first yellow fever vaccination. Receptor source: a man aged 18-30 years who received the YFV17D yellow fever vaccine.

This clonotype showed up many times. This chain connects TRBV4-1 to TRBJ2-3; D may be TRBD1 or TRBD2 (5 bases each). This CDR3 is 13 amino acids long. Germline CDR1 and CDR2: MGHRA and YSYEKL. V was cut by 4 bases and J by 4 bases, with 9 bases left in between. CDR3 protein: CASSLGTSDTQYF. The CDR3 DNA reads TGCGCCAGCAGCCTGGGGACCTCAGATACGCAGTATTTT.

The sample holds a few counts of this clonotype. The gene calls are TRBV7-2 and TRBJ2-7, with 10 bases lining up with TRBD2. With V trimmed by 1 base and J by 3 bases, 3 bases remained unmatched. The CDR3 is made up of 15 amino acids. Germline CDR1 reads SGHTA; CDR2 reads FQGNSA. Here the CDR3 reads CASSLDLAGDYEQYF. The DNA for the CDR3 is TGTGCCAGCAGCTTAGATCTAGCGGGGGACTACGAGCAGTACTTC.

The chain couples TRBV11-2 to TRBJ2-3, with TRBD1 matching 10 bases. Germline CDR1 SGHAT, CDR2 FQNNGV. This CDR3 is 16 amino acids long. The V gene end was trimmed by 0 bases and the J gene end by 12 bases; junction bases not matched to a gene: 12. The CDR3: CASSLEAGTGAPPQYF. CDR3 bases: TGTGCCAGCAGCTTAGAGGCCGGGACAGGGGCTCCTCCTCAGTATTTT.

The V call is TRBV7-2, the J call TRBJ2-6, with no clear D. The germline V and J ends were trimmed by 1 base and 2 bases, with 9 bases remaining between them. Germline V gene data show CDR1 as SGHTA and CDR2 as FQGNSA. The CDR3 has 16 residues. In DNA, the CDR3 is TGTGCCAGCAGCTTAGTGGCAACTCCTGGGGCCAACGTCCTGACTTTC. Translating it yields CASSLVATPGANVLTF.

This clonotype was detected only a few times. CDR3 amino acids: CASSPRDANEKLFF. CDR3 DNA: TGTGCCAGCTCACCAAGGGACGCTAATGAAAAACTGTTTTTT. V is TRBV18 and J is TRBJ1-4, with D perhaps TRBD1 (5 bases). V lost 2 bases to trimming and J lost 3 bases, with 7 bases between them. CDR1 is KGHSH and CDR2 is LQKENI in the germline V gene. CDR3 length equals 14 residues.

This clonotype turned up a few times. J is TRBJ2-1 and V is TRBV19, with 8 bases matching TRBD2. The CDR3 extends over 15 amino acids. Losses at the gene ends were 5 bases for V and 0 bases for J; bases not matched to a gene: 3. Germline values: CDR1 LNHDA, CDR2 SQIVND (reference sequence). The CDR3, as DNA: TGTGCCAGTAGTGGGCTAGCGGGCTCCTACAATGAGCAGTTCTTC. This encodes CASSGLAGSYNEQFF.

There are a few counts of this clonotype. V gene TRBV27 combines with J gene TRBJ1-2, with 9 bases fitting TRBD1. This CDR3 region has 14 residues. Per the germline V gene, CDR1 is MNHEY and CDR2 is SMNVEV (reference sequence). J was trimmed by 8 bases and V by 5 bases; bases with no gene match: 9. This chain's CDR3 is CASSPRGQGRGYTF. DNA of the CDR3: TGTGCCAGCAGTCCCCGGGGACAGGGACGGGGCTACACCTTC.

This clonotype was seen repeatedly, ten times or more. V and J are TRBV7-2 and TRBJ2-6; TRBD1 is a possible D gene (6 bases). V lost 7 bases to trimming and J lost 1 base, with 11 bases between them. In germline, CDR1 is SGHTA, CDR2 FQGNSA. This CDR3 spans 15 amino acids. The CDR3 DNA reads as TGTGCCAGCAACAGGGAAAGTTCTGGGGCCAACGTCCTGACTTTC. Amino acids: CASNRESSGANVLTF. Variable domain in full (rest from reference TRBV7-2 and TRBJ2-6): GAGVSQSPSNKVTEKGKDVELRCDPISGHTALYWYRQSLGQGLEFLIYFQGNSAPDKSGLPSDRFSAERTGGSVSTLTIQRTQQEDSAVYLCASNRESSGANVLTFGAGSRLTVL.

This chain connects TRBV6-2 or TRBV6-3 to TRBJ2-7; D tentatively reads TRBD1 or TRBD2 (7 bases each). Trimming removed 6 bases at V and 4 bases at J, with 19 bases between. This CDR3 comprises 15 residues. Germline values: CDR1 MNHEY, CDR2 SVGEGT. The DNA of the CDR3 is TGTGCCAGCAGGTCTACAGGGGAGGGGATTTACGAGCAGTACTTC. Residues: CASRSTGEGIYEQYF.

This clonotype was recorded many times. V and J are TRBV5-4 and TRBJ2-7; D ambiguous. The CDR3 has 12 amino acids. Trimming shortened V by 4 bases and J by 3 bases, and 8 bases separated the two germline ends. CDR1 is SGHNT and CDR2 is YYREEE in the germline V gene (reference sequence). The CDR3 sequence: CASSLVVYEQYV. The CDR3 DNA reads as TGTGCCAGCAGCCTGGTCGTCTACGAGCAGTACGTC.

This clonotype has a count of ten or more. This rearrangement joins TRBV29-1 to TRBJ2-2; a weak D match, TRBD2 (6 bases). The V and J ends lost 3 bases and 4 bases respectively, with 15 bases between them. This CDR3 is built from 15 residues. Per the germline V gene, CDR1 is SQVTM and CDR2 is ANQGSEA. The CDR3 loop reads CSVDGARGSTGELFF. In nucleotides, the CDR3 is TGCAGCGTTGATGGGGCTCGGGGGAGCACCGGGGAGCTGTTTTTT.

In this sample, this clonotype turned up a few times. The chain employs TRBV7-9 and TRBJ1-1; D gene ambiguous. The CDR3 loop spans 13 amino acids. Germline CDR1 SEHNR, CDR2 FQNEAQ (reference sequence). Trimming cost V 6 bases and J 8 bases, with 16 bases left between them. The CDR3: CASSLTSQTEAFF. CDR3 nucleotides: TGTGCCAGCAGTTTAACATCACAGACCGAAGCTTTCTTT.

This clonotype came up many times. V usage is TRBV5-1 and J usage is TRBJ2-3; 10 nucleotides line up with TRBD2. Germline assignment: CDR1 SGHRS and CDR2 YFSETQ. V lost 1 base to trimming and J lost 2 bases; unmatched junction nucleotides: 1. CDR3 size: 15 residues. CDR3 residues: CASSLTSGDTDTQYF. The CDR3, as DNA: TGCGCCAGCAGCTTGACTAGCGGGGACACAGATACGCAGTATTTT. Full variable domain (missing parts from reference TRBV5-1 and TRBJ2-3): KAGVTQTPRYLIKTRGQQVTLSCSPISGHRSVSWYQQTPGQGLQFLFEYFSETQRNKGNFPGRFSGRQFSNSRSEMNVSTLELGDSALYLCASSLTSGDTDTQYFGPGTRLTVL.

About this clonotype: A read error may account for a junction end that differs from germline. V gene TRBV3-1 combines with J gene TRBJ2-1; no reliable D call. CDR3 length: 17 residues. Germline values: CDR1 LGHDT, CDR2 YNNKEL (reference sequence). As DNA, the CDR3 is TGTGCCTGCAGCCAAGATTTGTCGCGGCCCTCCTACAATGAGCAGTTCTTC. Encoded protein: CACSQDLSRPSYNEQFF.

This rearrangement joins TRBV6-2 or TRBV6-3 to TRBJ1-1; TRBD1 matches at 7 bases. This CDR3 is built from 17 residues. J gave up 2 bases and V 6 bases, and 15 bases lay outside the gene matches. The germline V gene encodes CDR1 MNHEY and CDR2 SVGEGT. CDR3 bases: TGTGCCAGCAGGCAAGCTCCGTCCGGGACAGTTAACACTGAAGCTTTCTTT. It specifies CASRQAPSGTVNTEAFF.